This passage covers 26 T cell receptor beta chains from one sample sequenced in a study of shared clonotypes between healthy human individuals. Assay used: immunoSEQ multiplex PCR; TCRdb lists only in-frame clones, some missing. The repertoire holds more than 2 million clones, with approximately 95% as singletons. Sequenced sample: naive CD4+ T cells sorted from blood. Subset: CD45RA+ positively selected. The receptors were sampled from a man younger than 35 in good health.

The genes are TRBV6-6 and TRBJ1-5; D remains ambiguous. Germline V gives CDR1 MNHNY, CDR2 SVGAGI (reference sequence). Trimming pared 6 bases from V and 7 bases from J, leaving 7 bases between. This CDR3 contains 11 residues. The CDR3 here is CASRNVQPQHF. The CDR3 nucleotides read TGTGCCAGCAGAAACGTCCAGCCCCAGCATTTT.

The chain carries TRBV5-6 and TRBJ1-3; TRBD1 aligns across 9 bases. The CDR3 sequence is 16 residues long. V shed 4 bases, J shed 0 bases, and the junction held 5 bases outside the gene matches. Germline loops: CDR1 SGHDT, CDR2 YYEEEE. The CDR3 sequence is CASSPGQGYSGNTIYF. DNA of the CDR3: TGTGCCAGCAGCCCCGGACAGGGGTACTCTGGAAACACCATATATTTT.

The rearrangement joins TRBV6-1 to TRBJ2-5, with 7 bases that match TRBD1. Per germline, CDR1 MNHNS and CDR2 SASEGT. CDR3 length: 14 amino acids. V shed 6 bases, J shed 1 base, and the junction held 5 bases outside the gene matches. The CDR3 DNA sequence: TGTGCCAGCAGCGGGACAGTCAGCCAAGAGACCCAGTACTTC. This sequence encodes CASSGTVSQETQYF.

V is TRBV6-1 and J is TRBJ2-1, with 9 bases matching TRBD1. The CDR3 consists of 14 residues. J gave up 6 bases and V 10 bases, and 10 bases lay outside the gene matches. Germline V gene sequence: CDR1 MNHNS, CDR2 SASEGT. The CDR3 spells CATLQGALGNEQFF. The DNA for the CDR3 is TGTGCCACCCTACAGGGGGCGCTTGGCAATGAGCAGTTCTTC.

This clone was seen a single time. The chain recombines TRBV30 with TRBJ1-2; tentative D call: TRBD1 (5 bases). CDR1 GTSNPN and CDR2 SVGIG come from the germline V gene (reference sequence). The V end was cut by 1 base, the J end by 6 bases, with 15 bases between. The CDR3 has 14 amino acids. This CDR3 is CAWSGKGQVNGYTF. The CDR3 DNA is TGTGCCTGGAGTGGGAAGGGGCAAGTCAATGGCTACACCTTC.

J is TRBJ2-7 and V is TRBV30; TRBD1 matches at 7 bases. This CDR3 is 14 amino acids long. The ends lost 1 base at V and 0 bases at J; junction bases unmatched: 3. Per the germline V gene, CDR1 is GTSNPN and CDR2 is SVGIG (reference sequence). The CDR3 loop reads CAWSEGAYSYEQYF. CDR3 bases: TGTGCCTGGAGTGAGGGGGCCTACTCCTACGAGCAGTACTTC. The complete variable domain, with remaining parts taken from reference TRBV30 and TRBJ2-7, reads SQTIHQWPATLVQPVGSPLSLECTVEGTSNPNLYWYRQAAGRGLQLLFYSVGIGQISSEVPQNLSASRPQDRQFILSSKKLLLSDSGFYLCAWSEGAYSYEQYFGPGTRLTVT.

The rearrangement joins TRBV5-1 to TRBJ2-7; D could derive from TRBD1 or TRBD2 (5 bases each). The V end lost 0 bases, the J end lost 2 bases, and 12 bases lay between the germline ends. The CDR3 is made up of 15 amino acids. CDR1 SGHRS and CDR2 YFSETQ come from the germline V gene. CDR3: CASSLDGASTYEQYF. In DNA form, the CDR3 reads TGCGCCAGCAGCTTGGACGGGGCGTCGACCTACGAGCAGTACTTC.

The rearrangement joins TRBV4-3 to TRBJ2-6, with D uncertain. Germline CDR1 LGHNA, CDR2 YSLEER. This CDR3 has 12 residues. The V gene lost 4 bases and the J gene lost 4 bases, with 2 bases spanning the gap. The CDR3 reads CASSPGANVLTF. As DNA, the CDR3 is TGCGCCAGCAGCCCCGGGGCCAACGTCCTGACTTTC.

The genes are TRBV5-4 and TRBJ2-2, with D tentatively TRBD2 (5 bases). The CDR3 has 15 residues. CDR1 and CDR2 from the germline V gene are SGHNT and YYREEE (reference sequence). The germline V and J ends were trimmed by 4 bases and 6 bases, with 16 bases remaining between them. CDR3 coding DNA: TGTGCCAGCAGCCTCCCTAGGGCGGGTCCCGGGGAGCTGTTTTTT. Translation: CASSLPRAGPGELFF.

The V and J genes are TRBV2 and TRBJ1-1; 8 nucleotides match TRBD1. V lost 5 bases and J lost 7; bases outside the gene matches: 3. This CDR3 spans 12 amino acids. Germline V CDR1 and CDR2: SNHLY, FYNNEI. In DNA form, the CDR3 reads TGTGCCAGCAGTTCCGGACAGGGTGAAGCTTTCTTT. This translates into CASSSGQGEAFF.

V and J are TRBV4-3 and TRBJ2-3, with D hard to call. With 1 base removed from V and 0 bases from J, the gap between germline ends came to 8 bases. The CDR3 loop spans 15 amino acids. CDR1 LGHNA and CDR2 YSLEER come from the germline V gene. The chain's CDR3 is CASSQADVSTDTQYF. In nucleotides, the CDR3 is TGCGCCAGCAGCCAAGCAGATGTTAGCACAGATACGCAGTATTTT.

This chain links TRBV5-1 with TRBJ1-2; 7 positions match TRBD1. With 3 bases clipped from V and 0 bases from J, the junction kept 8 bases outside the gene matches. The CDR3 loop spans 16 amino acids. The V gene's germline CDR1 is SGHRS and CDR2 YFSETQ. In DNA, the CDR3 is TGCGCCAGCAGCTGGGCCCGACAGGGAACTAACTATGGCTACACCTTC. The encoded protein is CASSWARQGTNYGYTF.

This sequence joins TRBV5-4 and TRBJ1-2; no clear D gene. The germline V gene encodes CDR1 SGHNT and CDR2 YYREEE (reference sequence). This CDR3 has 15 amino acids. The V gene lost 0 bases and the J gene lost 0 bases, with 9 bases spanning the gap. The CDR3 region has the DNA TGTGCCAGCAGCTTGGCTTCAGGTTCTAACTATGGCTACACCTTC. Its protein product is CASSLASGSNYGYTF. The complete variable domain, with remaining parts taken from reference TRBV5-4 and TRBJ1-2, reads ETGVTQSPTHLIKTRGQQVTLRCSSQSGHNTVSWYQQALGQGPQFIFQYYREEENGRGNFPPRFSGLQFPNYSSELNVNALELDDSALYLCASSLASGSNYGYTFGSGTRLTVV.

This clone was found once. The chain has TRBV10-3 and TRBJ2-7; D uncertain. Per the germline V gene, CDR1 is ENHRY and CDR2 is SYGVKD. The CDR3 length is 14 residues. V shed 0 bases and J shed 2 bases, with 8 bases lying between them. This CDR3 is CAISESGPAYEQYF. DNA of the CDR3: TGTGCCATCAGTGAGTCAGGGCCGGCCTACGAGCAGTACTTC.

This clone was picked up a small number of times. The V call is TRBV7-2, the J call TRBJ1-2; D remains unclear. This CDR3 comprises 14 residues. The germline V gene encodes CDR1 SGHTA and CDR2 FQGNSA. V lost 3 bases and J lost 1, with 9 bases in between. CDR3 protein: CASSFAGVNYGYTF. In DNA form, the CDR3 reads TGTGCCAGCAGCTTCGCCGGGGTTAACTATGGCTACACCTTC.

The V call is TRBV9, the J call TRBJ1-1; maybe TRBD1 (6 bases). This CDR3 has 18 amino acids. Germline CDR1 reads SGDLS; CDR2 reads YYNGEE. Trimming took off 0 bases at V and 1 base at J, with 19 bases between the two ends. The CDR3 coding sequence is TGTGCCAGCAGCGTAGAACCGACCAGACCGACAGGGAACACTGAAGCTTTCTTT. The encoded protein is CASSVEPTRPTGNTEAFF.

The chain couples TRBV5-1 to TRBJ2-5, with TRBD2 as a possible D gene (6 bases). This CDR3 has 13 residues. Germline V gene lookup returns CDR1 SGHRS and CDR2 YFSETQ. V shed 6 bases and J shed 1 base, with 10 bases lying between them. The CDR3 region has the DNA TGCGCCAGCACGAGGGACTTCCAAGAGACCCAGTACTTC. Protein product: CASTRDFQETQYF.

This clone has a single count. The CDR3 sequence: CASSSSGTGVRVQKLFF. The DNA of the CDR3 is TGTGCCAGCAGTTCCTCCGGGACAGGGGTTCGGGTGCAGAAACTGTTTTTT. The rearrangement uses TRBV27 and TRBJ1-4, with TRBD1 matching over 10 bases. The CDR3 contains 17 residues. Germline V gene sequence: CDR1 MNHEY, CDR2 SMNVEV (reference sequence). V was pared by 4 bases and J by 11 bases, with 16 bases of the junction left unmatched.

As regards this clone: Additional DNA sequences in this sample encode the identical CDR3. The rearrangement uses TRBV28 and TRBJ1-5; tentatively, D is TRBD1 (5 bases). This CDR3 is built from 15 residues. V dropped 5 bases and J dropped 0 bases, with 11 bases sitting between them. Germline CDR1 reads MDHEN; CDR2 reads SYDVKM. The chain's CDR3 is CASSPGTVSNQPQHF. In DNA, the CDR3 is TGTGCCAGCAGTCCTGGGACCGTTAGCAATCAGCCCCAGCATTTT.

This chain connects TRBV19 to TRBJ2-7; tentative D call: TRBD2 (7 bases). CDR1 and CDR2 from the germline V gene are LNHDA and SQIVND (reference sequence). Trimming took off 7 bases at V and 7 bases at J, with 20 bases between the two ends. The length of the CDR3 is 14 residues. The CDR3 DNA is TGTGCCAGTACCAAAAGGGGGGGTCGTGAAGAGCAGTACTTC. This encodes CASTKRGGREEQYF.

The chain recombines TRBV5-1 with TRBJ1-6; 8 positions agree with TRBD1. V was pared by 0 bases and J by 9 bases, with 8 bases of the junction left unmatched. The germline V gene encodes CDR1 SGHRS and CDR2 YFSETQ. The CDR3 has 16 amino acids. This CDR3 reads CASSLDQDRGISPLHF. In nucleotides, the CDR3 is TGCGCCAGCAGCTTGGACCAAGACAGGGGAATTTCACCCCTCCACTTT.

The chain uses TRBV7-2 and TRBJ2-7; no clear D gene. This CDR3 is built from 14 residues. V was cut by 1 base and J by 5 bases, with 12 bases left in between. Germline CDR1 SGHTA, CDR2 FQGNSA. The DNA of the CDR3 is TGTGCCAGCAGCTTAGGGTTAAACGCCCACGAGCAGTACTTC. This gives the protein CASSLGLNAHEQYF.

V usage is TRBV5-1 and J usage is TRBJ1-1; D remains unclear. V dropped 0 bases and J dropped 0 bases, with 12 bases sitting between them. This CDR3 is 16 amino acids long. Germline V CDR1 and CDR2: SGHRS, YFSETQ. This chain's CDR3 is CASSLGVRGVNTEAFF. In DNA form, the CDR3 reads TGCGCCAGCAGCTTGGGGGTCCGGGGTGTGAACACTGAAGCTTTCTTT.

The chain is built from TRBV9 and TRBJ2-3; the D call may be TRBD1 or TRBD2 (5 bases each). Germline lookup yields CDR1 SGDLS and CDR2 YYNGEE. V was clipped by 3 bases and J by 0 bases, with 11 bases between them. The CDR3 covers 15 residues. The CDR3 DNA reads TGTGCCAGCAGCGACCTTAGGGACAGCACAGATACGCAGTATTTT. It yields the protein CASSDLRDSTDTQYF. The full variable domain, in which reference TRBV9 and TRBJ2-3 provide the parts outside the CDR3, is DSGVTQTPKHLITATGQRVTLRCSPRSGDLSVYWYQQSLDQGLQFLIQYYNGEERAKGNILERFSAQQFPDLHSELNLSSLELGDSALYFCASSDLRDSTDTQYFGPGTRLTVL.

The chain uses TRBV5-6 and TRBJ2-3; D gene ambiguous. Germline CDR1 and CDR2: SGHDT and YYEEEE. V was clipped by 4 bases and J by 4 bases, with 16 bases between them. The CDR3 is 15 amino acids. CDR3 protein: CASSLTGREPDTQYF. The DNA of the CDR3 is TGTGCCAGCAGCCTCACGGGTAGGGAACCAGATACGCAGTATTTT.

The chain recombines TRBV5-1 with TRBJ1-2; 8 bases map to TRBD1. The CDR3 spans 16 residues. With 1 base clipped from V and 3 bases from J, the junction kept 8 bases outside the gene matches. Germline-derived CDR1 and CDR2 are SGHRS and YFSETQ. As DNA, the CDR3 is TGCGCCAGCAGCTTGCAAGGACAGGGATGGGACTATGGCTACACCTTC. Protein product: CASSLQGQGWDYGYTF. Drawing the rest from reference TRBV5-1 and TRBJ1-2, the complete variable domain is KAGVTQTPRYLIKTRGQQVTLSCSPISGHRSVSWYQQTPGQGLQFLFEYFSETQRNKGNFPGRFSGRQFSNSRSEMNVSTLELGDSALYLCASSLQGQGWDYGYTFGSGTRLTVV.